The 7 T cell receptor beta chains given below trace back to one sample, sequenced in a study of T cell responses to AZD1222 COVID-19 vaccine. Data came from immunoSEQ multiplex PCR; TCRdb stores just in-frame clones and leaves some out. The sample contains tens of thousands of clones, around 80% of which appear only once. The sample here was peripheral blood, taken 28 days after the second AZD1222 dose. All receptors come from an adult who received the AZD1222 COVID-19 vaccine.

The rearrangement links TRBV4-2 to TRBJ2-1; possible D gene TRBD2, 6 bases. V lost 0 bases to trimming and J lost 0 bases, with 12 bases between them. Germline V gene data show CDR1 as LGHNA and CDR2 as YNFKEQ. The CDR3 has 17 residues. DNA of the CDR3: TGTGCCAGCAGCCAAGACCCTAGCGTTGACTCCTACAATGAGCAGTTCTTC. Protein: CASSQDPSVDSYNEQFF.

CDR3 loop: CASSLAGVYEQYF. Here the CDR3 DNA reads TGCGCCAGCAGCTTGGCCGGGGTCTACGAGCAGTACTTC. The chain combines TRBV5-1 with TRBJ2-7; TRBD2 might be the D (5 bases). The V gene's germline CDR1 is SGHRS and CDR2 YFSETQ. The CDR3 is 13 amino acids. Trimming pared 0 bases from V and 3 bases from J, leaving 7 bases between.

This rearrangement joins TRBV27 to TRBJ2-1; D is unresolved. The V gene's germline CDR1 is MNHEY and CDR2 SMNVEV (reference sequence). V gave up 5 bases and J gave up 10 bases, with 15 bases separating them. The CDR3 loop spans 13 amino acids. In DNA form, the CDR3 reads TGTGCCAGCAGTACCCAGTGGTTCGGAGAGCAGTTCTTC. Translated, it gives CASSTQWFGEQFF.

CDR3 DNA sequence: TGTGCCAGCAGCCCCCACACCGGGGAGCTGTTTTTT. Protein product: CASSPHTGELFF. The gene calls are TRBV14 and TRBJ2-2; D gene uncertain. Trimming left V 4 bases short and J 3 bases short, with 3 bases between. The CDR3 length is 12 residues. In germline, CDR1 is SGHDN, CDR2 FVKESK.

V is TRBV19 and J is TRBJ1-6; D gene uncertain. Germline CDR1 LNHDA, CDR2 SQIVND (reference sequence). This CDR3 has 12 residues. V gave up 3 bases and J gave up 10 bases, with 7 bases separating them. CDR3 sequence: CASSIGGSPLHF. CDR3 coding DNA: TGTGCCAGTAGTATTGGCGGGTCACCCCTCCACTTT.

This chain uses TRBV13 with TRBJ2-7, with D hard to call. Per the germline V gene, CDR1 is PRHDT and CDR2 is FYEKMQ (reference sequence). Trimming left V 2 bases short and J 7 bases short, with 9 bases between. The CDR3 contains 12 residues. The CDR3 spells CASSLSNGEQYF. The CDR3 coding sequence is TGTGCCAGCAGCTTATCGAACGGGGAGCAGTACTTC.

The rearrangement joins TRBV2 to TRBJ2-6; D uncertain. Germline assignment: CDR1 SNHLY and CDR2 FYNNEI. V lost 0 bases to trimming and J lost 0 bases, with 6 bases between them. The CDR3 runs to 16 residues. CDR3 in amino acids: CASSEAGFSGANVLTF. CDR3 bases: TGTGCCAGCAGTGAAGCGGGGTTCTCTGGGGCCAACGTCCTGACTTTC.